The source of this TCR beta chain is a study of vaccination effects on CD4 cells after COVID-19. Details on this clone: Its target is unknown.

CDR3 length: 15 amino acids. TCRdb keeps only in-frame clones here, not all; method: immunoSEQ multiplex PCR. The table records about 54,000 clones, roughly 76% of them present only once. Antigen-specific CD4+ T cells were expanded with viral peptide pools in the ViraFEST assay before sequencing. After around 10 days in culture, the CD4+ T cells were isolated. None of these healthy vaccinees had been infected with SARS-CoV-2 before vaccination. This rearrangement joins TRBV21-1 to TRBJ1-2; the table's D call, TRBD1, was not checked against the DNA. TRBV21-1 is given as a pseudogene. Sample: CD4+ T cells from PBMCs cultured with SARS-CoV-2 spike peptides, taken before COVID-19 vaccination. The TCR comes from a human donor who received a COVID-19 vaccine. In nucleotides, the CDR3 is TGTGCCAGCACTACCGGGACAGGGAGGACCTATGGCTACACCTTC. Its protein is CASTTGTGRTYGYTF.